The clone carrying this TCR beta chain is a singleton in its sample. Here immunoSEQ multiplex PCR was the method, and the copy in TCRdb shows in-frame clones only, minus some. Of around 15,000 clones in the sample, 60% to 75% were seen once. This entry comes from a study of ipilimumab plus nivolumab after autologous stem cell transplantation. Study information: Patients received a median of about five ipilimumab and about 8 nivolumab doses.

The CDR3 contains 14 residues. Trimming removed 8 bases from V and 6 bases from J, with 19 bases in between. Germline loops: CDR1 MNHEY, CDR2 SVGAGI. Patients got ipilimumab 1 mg/kg beginning 14 to 28 days post-transplant. Dosing: nivolumab 3 mg/kg IV, weeks 1, 4, 7, 10, then every two weeks to week 26. The input for sequencing was PBMCs, taken in a trial of ipilimumab plus nivolumab as post-transplant consolidation. This chain links TRBV6-5 with TRBJ1-1; possible D gene TRBD1, 5 bases. This TCR was recovered from a male donor with primary mediastinal lymphoma. As DNA, the CDR3 is TGTGCCAGCTCTTACGGAGGGGTGTGGGCTGAAGCTTTCTTT. Protein product: CASSYGGVWAEAFF.